One sample yielded the 5 T cell receptor beta chains listed below, sequenced in a study of blood T cell repertoires in COVID-19. Here immunoSEQ multiplex PCR was the method, and the copy in TCRdb shows in-frame clones only, minus some. The table records 100,000 to 150,000 clones, 65% to 90% of them present only once. The sample comprised PBMCs or T cells enriched from blood (not recorded which). These receptors were collected from a woman aged 45-65 years who had recovered from COVID-19.

This chain uses TRBV5-4 with TRBJ1-2; TRBD1 matches 7 bases. The CDR3 spans 14 residues. The germline V gene encodes CDR1 SGHNT and CDR2 YYREEE (reference sequence). Trimming removed 2 bases from V and 6 bases from J; junction bases left unmatched: 7. The CDR3 region has the DNA TGTGCCAGCAGCTTTGTAGGGACAGAGAATGGCTACACCTTC. It translates to CASSFVGTENGYTF.

The rearrangement uses TRBV5-8 and TRBJ2-1; no clear D. Trimming cost V 0 bases and J 0 bases, with 7 bases left between them. Germline CDR1 and CDR2: SGHTS and YDEGEE. There are 15 residues in the CDR3. The CDR3 sequence is CASSLDLSSYNEQFF. CDR3 sequence (DNA): TGTGCCAGCAGCTTGGATCTAAGCTCCTACAATGAGCAGTTCTTC.

The CDR3 DNA reads as TGTGCCAGCAGCACAGAGGGGGTCAACAATGAGCAGTTCTTC. It yields the protein CASSTEGVNNEQFF. The chain recombines TRBV11-2 with TRBJ2-1, with TRBD1 as a possible D gene (6 bases). CDR1 SGHAT and CDR2 FQNNGV come from the germline V gene. V was trimmed by 5 bases and J by 5 bases, leaving 13 bases between them. The CDR3 length is 14 residues.

This chain links TRBV2 with TRBJ1-6; tentative D call: TRBD1 (5 bases). The CDR3 is 15 residues long. CDR1 is SNHLY, CDR2 FYNNEI, per germline. With 1 base removed from V and 12 bases from J, the gap between germline ends came to 16 bases. As DNA, the CDR3 is TGTGCCAGCAGTGAAGTCCGGGGCCCGGGGGGACCCCTCCACTTT. It specifies CASSEVRGPGGPLHF. Full variable domain (rest looked up from reference TRBV2 and TRBJ1-6): EPEVTQTPSHQVTQMGQEVILRCVPISNHLYFYWYRQILGQKVEFLVSFYNNEISEKSEIFDDQFSVERPDGSNFTLKIRSTKLEDSAMYFCASSEVRGPGGPLHFGNGTRLTVT.

V gene TRBV10-2 combines with J gene TRBJ2-2; 13 bases match TRBD2. The CDR3 has 16 residues. Trimming took 8 bases from V and 7 from J; bases not matched to a gene: 10. Looked up from germline, CDR1 is WSHSY and CDR2 is SAAADI. The CDR3 sequence is CASGNSTSGGFGELFF. The CDR3 region has the DNA TGCGCCAGCGGAAACTCGACTAGCGGGGGGTTCGGGGAGCTGTTTTTT.